The 19 T cell receptor beta chains below come from one sample, sequenced in a study of blood T cell repertoires in COVID-19. Assay used: immunoSEQ multiplex PCR; TCRdb lists only in-frame clones, some missing. This table holds 130,000 or so clones, just over 85% found once. The specimen sequenced was peripheral blood. The receptors were sampled from a woman aged 55-69 years with acute or convalescent COVID-19.

This rearrangement joins TRBV19 to TRBJ1-3, with 9 bases aligning to TRBD1. The trim removed 4 bases at V and 2 bases at J, leaving 6 bases unmatched. This CDR3 has 16 residues. The germline V gene encodes CDR1 LNHDA and CDR2 SQIVND (reference sequence). The CDR3 nucleotides are TGTGCCAGTAGTACGAGACAGGGGGACGCTGGAAACACCATATATTTT. Its protein is CASSTRQGDAGNTIYF. The variable domain in full, with the rest retrieved from reference TRBV19 and TRBJ1-3, is DGGITQSPKYLFRKEGQNVTLSCEQNLNHDAMYWYRQDPGQGLRLIYYSQIVNDFQKGDIAEGYSVSREKKESFPLTVTSAQKNPTAFYLCASSTRQGDAGNTIYFGEGSWLTVV.

The V gene is TRBV7-9, the J gene TRBJ1-2, with unresolved D. The CDR3 contains 14 residues. CDR1 is SEHNR, CDR2 FQNEAQ, per germline (reference sequence). The V gene lost 1 base and the J gene lost 4 bases, with 10 bases spanning the gap. The CDR3: CASSLEWHTYGYTF. DNA for the CDR3: TGTGCCAGCAGCTTAGAGTGGCATACCTATGGCTACACCTTC.

This chain joins TRBV19 and TRBJ1-5, with 7 nucleotides matching TRBD1. V lost 6 bases to trimming and J lost 3 bases; unmatched junction nucleotides: 8. The CDR3 consists of 15 residues. Germline V gene data show CDR1 as LNHDA and CDR2 as SQIVND (reference sequence). The CDR3 coding sequence is TGTGCCAGTAGCCGCGGGACAGCCTTCAATCAGCCCCAGCATTTT. Its translation is CASSRGTAFNQPQHF.

The chain links TRBV9 to TRBJ1-6; D is perhaps TRBD1 (6 bases). CDR3 length: 16 amino acids. Germline V gives CDR1 SGDLS, CDR2 YYNGEE. Trimming left V 0 bases short and J 6 bases short, with 13 bases between. The CDR3 loop reads CASSVVDRTSNSPLHF. The DNA for the CDR3 is TGTGCCAGCAGCGTAGTGGACAGAACCTCTAATTCACCCCTCCACTTT.

The V gene is TRBV7-2, the J gene TRBJ2-5; 11 bases match TRBD2. From germline, CDR1 is SGHTA and CDR2 FQGNSA. The CDR3 has 16 amino acids. V was clipped by 5 bases and J by 4 bases; unmatched bases: 9. CDR3 protein: CASSRYSGGAGETQYF. CDR3 DNA: TGTGCCAGCAGCCGGTATAGCGGGGGGGCGGGAGAGACCCAGTACTTC.

DNA of the CDR3: TGTGCCAGTAGTAGGCCGAGGAGCTCCTACAATGAGCAGTTCTTC. Amino acids: CASSRPRSSYNEQFF. The gene calls are TRBV19 and TRBJ2-1; D gene unclear. Germline CDR1 LNHDA, CDR2 SQIVND (reference sequence). This CDR3 contains 15 residues. V lost 4 bases and J lost 0, with 10 bases in between. Supplemented by reference TRBV19 and TRBJ2-1, the full variable domain reads DGGITQSPKYLFRKEGQNVTLSCEQNLNHDAMYWYRQDPGQGLRLIYYSQIVNDFQKGDIAEGYSVSREKKESFPLTVTSAQKNPTAFYLCASSRPRSSYNEQFFGPGTRLTVL.

The genes are TRBV24-1 and TRBJ2-1; TRBD1 is a possible D gene (5 bases). This CDR3 region has 14 residues. With 3 bases removed from V and 10 bases from J, the gap between germline ends came to 15 bases. The germline CDR1 and CDR2 sequences are KGHDR and SFDVKD. Here the CDR3 DNA reads TGTGCCACCAGTGATCAATACCCCAGACAGGAGCAGTTCTTC. Translating gives CATSDQYPRQEQFF.

The chain carries TRBV6-1 and TRBJ1-4, with D perhaps matching TRBD1 (5 bases). Germline loops: CDR1 MNHNS, CDR2 SASEGT. V dropped 3 bases and J dropped 7 bases, with 12 bases sitting between them. The CDR3 runs 14 residues. The DNA for the CDR3 is TGTGCCAGCAGTGAGGGAGGGGCTGGTGAAAAACTGTTTTTT. This gives the protein CASSEGGAGEKLFF.

This clone was counted a single time. The V call is TRBV4-1, the J call TRBJ1-5, with TRBD1 matching over 9 bases. The J segment lost 5 bases and the V segment lost 1 base, leaving 9 bases of the junction unmatched. The CDR3 spans 17 residues. Per the germline V gene, CDR1 is MGHRA and CDR2 is YSYEKL. Here the CDR3 reads CASSQAGTGPGDQPQHF. Written as DNA, the CDR3 is TGCGCCAGCAGCCAAGCGGGGACAGGGCCGGGTGATCAGCCCCAGCATTTT.

The chain recombines TRBV16 with TRBJ1-3, with D maybe TRBD1 (6 bases). Germline V CDR1 and CDR2: KGHSY, FQNENV. V lost 2 bases and J 4 bases, leaving 15 bases between the germline ends. This CDR3 contains 16 residues. CDR3 amino acids: CASSQTGTGLGNTIYF. CDR3 coding DNA: TGTGCCAGCAGCCAAACCGGAACAGGGTTAGGAAACACCATATATTTT. Full variable domain (remainder filled in from reference TRBV16 and TRBJ1-3): GEEVAQTPKHLVRGEGQKAKLYCAPIKGHSYVFWYQQVLKNEFKFLISFQNENVFDETGMPKERFSAKCLPNSPCSLEIQATKLEDSAVYFCASSQTGTGLGNTIYFGEGSWLTVV.

The chain employs TRBV18 and TRBJ1-3; D uncertain. V was cut by 3 bases and J by 0 bases, with 12 bases left in between. Germline lookup yields CDR1 KGHSH and CDR2 LQKENI. The CDR3 extends over 16 amino acids. This CDR3 reads CASSPSSHNSGNTIYF. The CDR3 nucleotides read TGTGCCAGCTCACCCTCCTCGCACAACTCTGGAAACACCATATATTTT.

The chain links TRBV7-2 to TRBJ2-1, with TRBD2 matching 13 bases. CDR1 and CDR2 from the germline V gene are SGHTA and FQGNSA. The CDR3 has 16 amino acids. V shed 7 bases, J shed 8 bases, and the junction held 11 bases outside the gene matches. The CDR3 DNA reads as TGTGCCAGCACAGACCCACTAGCGGGGGGGCTTTATGAGCAGTTCTTC. Translation gives CASTDPLAGGLYEQFF.

The chain recombines TRBV6-2 or TRBV6-3 with TRBJ2-7; 8 bases map to TRBD1. In germline, CDR1 is MNHEY, CDR2 SVGEGT. Losses at the gene ends were 5 bases for V and 3 bases for J; bases not matched to a gene: 9. This CDR3 region has 15 residues. CDR3 residues: CASSTRTGSDYEQYF. The CDR3 DNA reads TGTGCCAGCAGTACGAGGACAGGGTCCGACTACGAGCAGTACTTC.

The chain combines TRBV27 with TRBJ2-3; D remains unclear. The CDR3 has 14 residues. Germline-derived CDR1 and CDR2 are MNHEY and SMNVEV (reference sequence). Deletions cut 5 bases from V and 5 bases from J, with 14 bases between. CDR3 protein: CASSVVGRLDTQYF. The DNA of the CDR3 is TGTGCCAGCAGTGTGGTCGGTCGGTTAGATACGCAGTATTTT.

The V gene is TRBV18, the J gene TRBJ1-6, with TRBD1 identical over 8 bases. The CDR3 consists of 13 residues. CDR1 is KGHSH, CDR2 LQKENI, per germline. The J segment lost 9 bases and the V segment lost 5 bases, leaving 3 bases of the junction unmatched. The CDR3 protein is CASSDDRGSPLHF. The CDR3 DNA sequence: TGTGCCAGCTCAGACGACAGGGGTTCACCCCTCCACTTT.

The rearrangement uses TRBV7-9 and TRBJ1-2, with D perhaps matching TRBD1 (6 bases). The CDR3 totals 12 residues. V was trimmed by 7 bases and J by 8 bases, leaving 14 bases between them. CDR1 SEHNR and CDR2 FQNEAQ come from the germline V gene (reference sequence). The CDR3 nucleotides are TGTGCCAGCAACAAAGACAGGTCCGGCTACACCTTC. Amino acids: CASNKDRSGYTF.

This clone was detected once. This rearrangement joins TRBV13 to TRBJ2-3; D gene ambiguous. The germline CDR1 and CDR2 sequences are PRHDT and FYEKMQ (reference sequence). Trimming took off 1 base at V and 5 bases at J, with 7 bases between the two ends. The CDR3 runs to 13 residues. The CDR3 spells CASSLAILDTQYF. Written as DNA, the CDR3 is TGTGCCAGCAGCTTAGCAATTTTAGATACGCAGTATTTT.

The chain's CDR3 is CASSVGDRPLSGNTIYF. CDR3 bases: TGTGCCAGCAGCGTAGGAGACAGGCCGCTCTCTGGAAACACCATATATTTT. This chain uses TRBV9 with TRBJ1-3, with a weak D call TRBD1 (6 bases). CDR1 SGDLS and CDR2 YYNGEE come from the germline V gene. The CDR3 runs to 17 residues. Trimming took 0 bases from V and 0 from J, leaving 13 bases between them.

The chain is built from TRBV5-1 and TRBJ2-3; D might be TRBD1 (5 bases). The CDR3 runs to 22 residues. Trimming removed 1 base from V and 1 base from J, with 31 bases in between. CDR1 is SGHRS and CDR2 is YFSETQ in the germline V gene. This CDR3 is CASSLILMQGKSIRSGTDTQYF. CDR3 bases: TGCGCCAGCAGCTTGATTTTAATGCAGGGAAAGTCTATCAGGTCCGGCACAGATACGCAGTATTTT.